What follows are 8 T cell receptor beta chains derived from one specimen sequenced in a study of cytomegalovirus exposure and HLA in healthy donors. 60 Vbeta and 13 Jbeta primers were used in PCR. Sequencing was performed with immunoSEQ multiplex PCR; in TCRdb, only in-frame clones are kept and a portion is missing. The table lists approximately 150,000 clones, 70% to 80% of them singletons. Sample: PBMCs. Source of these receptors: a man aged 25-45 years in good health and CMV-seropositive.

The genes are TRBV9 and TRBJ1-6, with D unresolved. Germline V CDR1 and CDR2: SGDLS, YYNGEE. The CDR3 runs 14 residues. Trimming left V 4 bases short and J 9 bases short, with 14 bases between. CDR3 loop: CASSSSGLGSPLHF. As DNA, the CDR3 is TGTGCCAGCAGCTCTAGCGGTTTGGGTTCACCCCTCCACTTT.

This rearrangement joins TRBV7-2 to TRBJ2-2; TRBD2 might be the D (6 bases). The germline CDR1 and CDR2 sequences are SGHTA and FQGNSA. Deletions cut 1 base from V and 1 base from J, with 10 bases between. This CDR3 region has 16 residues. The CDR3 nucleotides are TGTGCCAGCAGCTTAGATTGGAGGGGGAACACCGGGGAGCTGTTTTTT. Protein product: CASSLDWRGNTGELFF.

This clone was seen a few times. In DNA form, the CDR3 reads TGTGCCTGGAGCCTCCGTCGAGAGACCCAGTACTTC. It is translated as CAWSLRRETQYF. The genes are TRBV30 and TRBJ2-5; D not certain. CDR1 is GTSNPN, CDR2 SVGIG, per germline (reference sequence). The CDR3 has 12 residues. V gave up 3 bases and J gave up 4 bases, with 9 bases separating them.

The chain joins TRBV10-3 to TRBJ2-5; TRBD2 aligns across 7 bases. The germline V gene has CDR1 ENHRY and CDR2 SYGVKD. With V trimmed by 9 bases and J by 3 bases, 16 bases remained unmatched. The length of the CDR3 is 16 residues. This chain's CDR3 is CAIADFGLAAKETQYF. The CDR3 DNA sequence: TGTGCCATAGCCGATTTTGGCCTAGCGGCGAAAGAGACCCAGTACTTC.

The CDR3 DNA reads as TGTGCCAGCAGTGCGAGTAGGCAGCGGACTTCACCCCTCCACTTT. Its translation: CASSASRQRTSPLHF. The chain is built from TRBV27 and TRBJ1-6; D unresolved. V gave up 5 bases and J gave up 9 bases, with 17 bases separating them. The CDR3 has 15 residues. Germline CDR1 and CDR2: MNHEY and SMNVEV (reference sequence).

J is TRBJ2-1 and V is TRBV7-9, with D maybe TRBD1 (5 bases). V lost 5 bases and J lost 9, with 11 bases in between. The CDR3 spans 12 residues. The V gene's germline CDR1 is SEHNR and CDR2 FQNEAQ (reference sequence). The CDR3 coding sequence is TGTGCCAGCAGCACCCAGGGAAGTGAGCAGTTCTTC. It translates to CASSTQGSEQFF.

The CDR3 reads CASSAGLALYEQYF. The CDR3 DNA sequence: TGTGCCAGCAGCGCGGGACTAGCGCTTTACGAGCAGTACTTC. The chain has TRBV13 and TRBJ2-7, with 10 bases aligning to TRBD2. The CDR3 covers 14 residues. V was pared by 5 bases and J by 4 bases, with 5 bases of the junction left unmatched. Germline values: CDR1 PRHDT, CDR2 FYEKMQ (reference sequence). Together with reference TRBV13 and TRBJ2-7, the CDR3 gives the full variable domain: AAGVIQSPRHLIKEKRETATLKCYPIPRHDTVYWYQQGPGQDPQFLISFYEKMQSDKGSIPDRFSAQQFSDYHSELNMSSLELGDSALYFCASSAGLALYEQYFGPGTRLTVT.

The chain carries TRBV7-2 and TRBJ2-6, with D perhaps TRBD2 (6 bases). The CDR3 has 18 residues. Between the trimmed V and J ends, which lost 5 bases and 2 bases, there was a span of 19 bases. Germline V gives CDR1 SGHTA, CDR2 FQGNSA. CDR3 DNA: TGTGCCAGCAGCCAAGGCCGGGGGACCATCCCTGGGGCCAACGTCCTGACTTTC. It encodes CASSQGRGTIPGANVLTF.